The source of this TCR beta chain is a study of cytomegalovirus exposure and HLA in healthy donors. In the study overall: Researchers found that roughly 80% of almost 400 genotyped donors fell within the Caucasian-associated ancestry cluster.

A multiplex PCR was run with 60 Vbeta primers and 13 Jbeta primers. Assay used: immunoSEQ multiplex PCR; TCRdb lists only in-frame clones, some missing. The sample records tens of thousands of clones, 75% to 85% being singletons. CDR1 is SGHDT and CDR2 is YYEEEE in the germline V gene. Unmatched junction bases numbered 15, after V lost 6 bases and J lost 4 bases. CDR3 size: 16 residues. This receptor was identified in a male donor in good health and CMV-seronegative. Sequencing was performed on PBMCs. The V and J genes are TRBV5-6 and TRBJ1-1, with 7 bases aligning to TRBD1. The CDR3 nucleotides are TGTGCCAGCAACCCAAGAGGGGGCGCGGGTGGCACTGAAGCTTTCTTT. Protein: CASNPRGGAGGTEAFF.